This record looks at one TCR beta chain sequence and its context. The data stem from a study of control samples from healthy donors and cancer patients. Sequencing was performed with immunoSEQ multiplex PCR; in TCRdb, only in-frame clones are kept and a portion is missing. Altogether about 110,000 clones are present, approximately 90% being singletons, with the ten largest covering roughly 4.5%. The sequence was collected from a human donor in good health. The donor label of this sample is uncertain. Sequenced: blood.

The CDR3 DNA is TGTGCCAGCAGGAAACACACAGGGGATTCACCCCTCCACTTT. Protein: CASRKHTGDSPLHF. This chain connects TRBV6-5 to TRBJ1-6, with TRBD1 matching over 7 bases. The V segment lost 6 bases and the J segment 8 bases; nucleotides outside the gene matches: 7. The length of the CDR3 is 14 residues. CDR1 is MNHEY and CDR2 is SVGAGI in the germline V gene.